What follows are 15 T cell receptor beta chains derived from one specimen sequenced in a study of control samples from healthy donors and cancer patients. Repertoires were generated with immunoSEQ multiplex PCR, while TCRdb's copy carries only in-frame clones and drops some. The sample gives fewer than 150,000 clones, approximately 90% of which show up once; roughly 7.8% is in the top ten. The sample was blood. Every receptor here comes from a man aged 18-30 years in good health.

The V gene is TRBV18, the J gene TRBJ2-1, with 8 bases aligning to TRBD2. With 6 bases clipped from V and 0 bases from J, the junction kept 10 bases outside the gene matches. Per the germline V gene, CDR1 is KGHSH and CDR2 is LQKENI. The CDR3 is 17 residues long. CDR3 sequence reads: CASSNEVAGSSYNEQFF. Here the CDR3 DNA reads TGTGCCAGCTCGAACGAGGTAGCGGGGAGCTCCTACAATGAGCAGTTCTTC.

The V and J genes are TRBV19 and TRBJ1-5; TRBD1 might be the D (5 bases). CDR3 length: 15 amino acids. Germline CDR1 reads LNHDA; CDR2 reads SQIVND (reference sequence). Trimming removed 2 bases at V and 2 bases at J, with 10 bases between. This CDR3 is CASSIWGRGNQPQHF. The CDR3 nucleotides are TGTGCCAGTAGTATATGGGGCAGGGGCAATCAGCCCCAGCATTTT.

The chain links TRBV2 to TRBJ1-2; D is undetermined. V lost 1 base, J lost 6 bases, and 9 bases lay in between. The CDR3 is 13 amino acids. Per the germline V gene, CDR1 is SNHLY and CDR2 is FYNNEI. The CDR3, as DNA: TGTGCCAGCAGTGAAGGTTCGTCCCATGGCTACACCTTC. It specifies CASSEGSSHGYTF. The full variable domain, in which reference TRBV2 and TRBJ1-2 provide the parts outside the CDR3, is EPEVTQTPSHQVTQMGQEVILRCVPISNHLYFYWYRQILGQKVEFLVSFYNNEISEKSEIFDDQFSVERPDGSNFTLKIRSTKLEDSAMYFCASSEGSSHGYTFGSGTRLTVV.

The CDR3 region has the DNA TGTGCCAGTAGTATACCGCCCCGGGGGCAAGACAATCAGCCCCAGCATTTT. Protein sequence: CASSIPPRGQDNQPQHF. V is TRBV19 and J is TRBJ1-5; a possible D gene is TRBD1 (6 bases). Germline V CDR1 and CDR2: LNHDA, SQIVND (reference sequence). V dropped 2 bases and J dropped 3 bases, with 17 bases sitting between them. The CDR3 runs 17 residues.

The chain combines TRBV29-1 with TRBJ2-1; no clear D. Trimming stripped 4 bases from V and 0 bases from J, with 10 bases between. The CDR3 is made up of 14 amino acids. Germline CDR1 reads SQVTM; CDR2 reads ANQGSEA. The DNA for the CDR3 is TGCAGCGTTGGAGTACAGAGCTCCTACAATGAGCAGTTCTTC. As protein: CSVGVQSSYNEQFF.

The rearrangement links TRBV6-6 to TRBJ2-7, with D perhaps TRBD1 or TRBD2 (5 bases each). Trimming pared 4 bases from V and 3 bases from J, leaving 10 bases between. The germline CDR1 and CDR2 sequences are MNHNY and SVGAGI (reference sequence). The CDR3 runs to 13 residues. The CDR3 here is CASSSGTLYEQYF. Here the CDR3 DNA reads TGTGCCAGCAGTTCCGGGACCCTCTACGAGCAGTACTTC.

V gene TRBV5-1 combines with J gene TRBJ2-7; the D is unclear. CDR1 and CDR2 (germline): SGHRS, YFSETQ. The V end lost 0 bases, the J end lost 1 base, and 8 bases lay between the germline ends. This CDR3 has 14 amino acids. DNA of the CDR3: TGCGCCAGCAGCTTGGTGACACCGTCCTACGAGCAGTACTTC. It encodes CASSLVTPSYEQYF.

CDR3 sequence: CASSEGGLNTIYF. CDR3 nucleotides: TGTGCCAGCAGTGAGGGGGGGCTGAACACCATATATTTT. This chain joins TRBV2 and TRBJ1-3; maybe TRBD1 (6 bases). The CDR3 contains 13 residues. Germline V gene sequence: CDR1 SNHLY, CDR2 FYNNEI. V gave up 3 bases and J gave up 7 bases, with 10 bases separating them. The full variable domain, rest sourced from reference TRBV2 and TRBJ1-3, is EPEVTQTPSHQVTQMGQEVILRCVPISNHLYFYWYRQILGQKVEFLVSFYNNEISEKSEIFDDQFSVERPDGSNFTLKIRSTKLEDSAMYFCASSEGGLNTIYFGEGSWLTVV.

Here the CDR3 reads CASRHSNQPQHF. In DNA form, the CDR3 reads TGTGCCAGCAGACATAGCAATCAGCCCCAGCATTTT. This chain joins TRBV27 and TRBJ1-5; D uncertain. CDR1 is MNHEY and CDR2 is SMNVEV in the germline V gene (reference sequence). Trimming left V 6 bases short and J 0 bases short, with 3 bases between. This CDR3 has 12 amino acids.

The chain couples TRBV4-1 to TRBJ2-5, with TRBD2 matching over 9 bases. V lost 1 base and J lost 2; bases outside the gene matches: 11. The CDR3 runs to 18 residues. Germline assignment: CDR1 MGHRA and CDR2 YSYEKL. The CDR3 here is CASSQVRGAGGQQETQYF. Written as DNA, the CDR3 is TGCGCCAGCAGCCAAGTGCGTGGAGCGGGGGGCCAGCAAGAGACCCAGTACTTC.

V and J are TRBV10-3 and TRBJ2-3, with D possibly matching TRBD1 (6 bases). The CDR3 sequence is 13 residues long. Germline CDR1 is ENHRY and CDR2 is SYGVKD. V was shortened by 6 bases and J by 7 bases, with 14 bases between the two germline ends. In nucleotides, the CDR3 is TGTGCCATCAGGGGGTCAGGGGAATATACGCAGTATTTT. It codes for CAIRGSGEYTQYF.

The rearrangement links TRBV30 to TRBJ1-1; D unresolved. The CDR3 spans 11 residues. Trimming cost V 3 bases and J 0 bases, with 2 bases left between them. Germline V gene lookup returns CDR1 GTSNPN and CDR2 SVGIG (reference sequence). The CDR3 is CAWRMNTEAFF. DNA of the CDR3: TGTGCCTGGAGAATGAACACTGAAGCTTTCTTT. The full variable domain, in which reference TRBV30 and TRBJ1-1 provide the parts outside the CDR3, is SQTIHQWPATLVQPVGSPLSLECTVEGTSNPNLYWYRQAAGRGLQLLFYSVGIGQISSEVPQNLSASRPQDRQFILSSKKLLLSDSGFYLCAWRMNTEAFFGQGTRLTVV.

The V call is TRBV27, the J call TRBJ1-5; D gene uncertain. Germline V CDR1 and CDR2: MNHEY, SMNVEV (reference sequence). This CDR3 is built from 16 residues. Trimming took 6 bases from V and 3 from J, leaving 18 bases between them. The CDR3 DNA is TGTGCCAGCAGCCCGGGGAAGGGCGGAAACAATCAGCCCCAGCATTTT. This codes for CASSPGKGGNNQPQHF.

V and J are TRBV27 and TRBJ1-2, with TRBD1 identical over 9 bases. Germline V gene lookup returns CDR1 MNHEY and CDR2 SMNVEV (reference sequence). CDR3 length equals 14 residues. The junction had 4 bases not matched to a gene; V was cut back by 6 bases and J by 2 bases. The CDR3 reads CASSLTGGNYGYTF. The CDR3 DNA follows: TGTGCCAGCAGCCTGACAGGGGGGAACTATGGCTACACCTTC.

This chain connects TRBV27 to TRBJ1-5; D ambiguous. This CDR3 is built from 13 residues. The germline V and J ends were trimmed by 5 bases and 7 bases, with 12 bases remaining between them. Germline V CDR1 and CDR2: MNHEY, SMNVEV (reference sequence). The CDR3 spells CASSPLSKQPQHF. CDR3 DNA: TGTGCCAGCAGTCCCCTATCAAAACAGCCCCAGCATTTT.